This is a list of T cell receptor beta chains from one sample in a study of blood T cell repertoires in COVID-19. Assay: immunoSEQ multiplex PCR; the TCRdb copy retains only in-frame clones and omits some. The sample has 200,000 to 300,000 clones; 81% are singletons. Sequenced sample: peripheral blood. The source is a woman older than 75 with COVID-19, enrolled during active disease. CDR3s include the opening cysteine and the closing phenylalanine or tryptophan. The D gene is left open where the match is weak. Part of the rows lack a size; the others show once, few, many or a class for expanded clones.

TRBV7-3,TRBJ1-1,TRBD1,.,CASSRDSLNTEAFF,TGTGCCAGCAGCCGGGACAGTCTGAACACTGAAGCTTTCTTT
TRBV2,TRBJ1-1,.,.,CASSVGANTEAFF,TGTGCCAGCAGTGTAGGGGCGAACACTGAAGCTTTCTTT
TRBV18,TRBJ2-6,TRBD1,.,CASSGTGGFSGANVLTF,TGTGCCAGCTCGGGGACAGGGGGTTTCTCTGGGGCCAACGTCCTGACTTTC
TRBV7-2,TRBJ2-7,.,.,CASSQELQRPPYEQYF,TGTGCCAGCAGCCAAGAACTCCAGCGGCCCCCCTACGAGCAGTACTTC
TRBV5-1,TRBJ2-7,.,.,CASSLAWEVLYEQYF,TGCGCCAGCAGCTTGGCGTGGGAGGTACTCTACGAGCAGTACTTC
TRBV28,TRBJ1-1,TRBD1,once,CASRYRGPTGSNTEAFF,TGTGCCAGCAGGTATAGGGGGCCGACAGGGTCCAACACTGAAGCTTTCTTT
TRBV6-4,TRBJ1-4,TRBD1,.,CASSQSGTGIEKLFF,TGTGCCAGCAGTCAATCCGGGACAGGGATCGAAAAACTGTTTTTT
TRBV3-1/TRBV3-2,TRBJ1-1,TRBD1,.,CASSQTSGTGTTEAFF,TGTGCCAGCAGCCAAACATCGGGGACAGGGACAACTGAAGCTTTCTTT
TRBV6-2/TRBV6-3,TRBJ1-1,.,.,CASSYGVTENTEAFF,TGTGCCAGCAGTTACGGCGTGACAGAGAACACTGAAGCTTTCTTT
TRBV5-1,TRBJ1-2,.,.,CASSLAAREDGYTF,TGCGCCAGCAGCTTGGCTGCCAGGGAGGATGGCTACACCTTC
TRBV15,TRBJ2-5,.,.,CATSSLEGGGRETQYF,TGTGCCACCAGCAGCCTTGAGGGGGGGGGCAGGGAGACCCAGTACTTC
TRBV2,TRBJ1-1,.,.,CASRKGQQNTEAFF,TGTGCCAGCCGTAAGGGGCAGCAAAACACTGAAGCTTTCTTT
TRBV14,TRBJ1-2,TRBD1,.,CASSPGQDYGYTF,TGTGCCAGCAGCCCAGGACAGGACTATGGCTACACCTTC
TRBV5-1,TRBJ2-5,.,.,CASSLRTVQETQYF,TGCGCCAGCAGCTTGAGGACAGTACAAGAGACCCAGTACTTC
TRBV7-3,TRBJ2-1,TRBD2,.,CASSLRAGALPGYNEQFF,TGTGCCAGCAGCTTAAGAGCGGGGGCACTTCCGGGCTACAATGAGCAGTTCTTC
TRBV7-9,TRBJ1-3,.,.,CASSSSVSGNTIYF,TGTGCCAGCAGCTCCAGCGTCTCTGGAAACACCATATATTTT
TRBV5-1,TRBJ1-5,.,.,CASSPVPGARQPQHF,TGCGCCAGCAGCCCGGTACCAGGGGCACGACAGCCCCAGCATTTT
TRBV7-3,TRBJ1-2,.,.,CASSPYLTGDSGYTF,TGTGCCAGCAGCCCATACCTGACAGGTGACTCCGGCTACACCTTC
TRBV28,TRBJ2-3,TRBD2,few,CASSLLAGGIDTQYF,TGTGCCAGCAGTTTACTAGCGGGAGGTATAGATACGCAGTATTTT
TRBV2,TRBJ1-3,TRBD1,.,CASSEQGAPGNTIYF,TGTGCCAGCAGTGAACAGGGGGCGCCGGGAAACACCATATATTTT
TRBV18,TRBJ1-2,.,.,CASSPGAASTYGYTF,TGTGCCAGCTCACCGGGTGCGGCGTCGACCTATGGCTACACCTTC
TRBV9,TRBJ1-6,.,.,CASSVEGALGSGDSPLHF,TGTGCCAGCAGCGTAGAAGGAGCCCTAGGTAGCGGCGATTCACCCCTCCACTTT
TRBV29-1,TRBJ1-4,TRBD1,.,CRGGGTGAILGEKLFF,TGCCGCGGGGGGGGGACAGGTGCCATCCTAGGTGAAAAACTGTTTTTT
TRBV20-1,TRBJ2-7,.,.,CSASLIDGGPYEQYF,TGCAGTGCTAGTCTCATCGACGGGGGGCCGTACGAGCAGTACTTC